This TCR beta chain originates from a study of tumor-infiltrating lymphocytes in oesophageal squamous cell carcinoma. The CDR3 covers 14 residues. The junction had 10 bases not matched to a gene; V was cut back by 8 bases and J by 4 bases. The germline CDR1 and CDR2 sequences are LNHDA and SQIVND (reference sequence). This clonotype showed up many times. MiXCR, applied by TCRdb to the PCR reads, yields one record per CDR3 protein. The data contain about 12,000 distinct CDR3 sequences, about 54% of them seen just once; the ten biggest clones take up 30% to 40%. The TCR was taken from a female donor with esophageal squamous cell carcinoma. The rearrangement links TRBV19 to TRBJ2-5, with TRBD2 identical over 7 bases. The sample taken for sequencing was esophageal tumor tissue. The CDR3 DNA is TGTGCCAGTGGGGGAGGGGTTCCGACAGAGACCCAGTACTTC. Its translation: CASGGGVPTETQYF.